Presented here are 24 T cell receptor beta chains from one specimen sequenced in a study of glioma-infiltrating T cells. The iRepertoire nested amplicon-rescue multiplex PCR amplified TCR alpha and beta CDR3s from RNA. TCRdb re-derived calls from the multiplex PCR reads in MiXCR, one entry per CDR3 protein. This table holds around 170,000 distinct CDR3 sequences, around 42% found once. Sample: glioma tissue, nonneoplastic brain tissue, or PBMCs (not recorded which). These receptor sequences come from a human donor with low-grade glioma or glioblastoma, undergoing nonglioma brain surgery, or in good health (not recorded which).

This clonotype was detected many times. This chain links TRBV19 with TRBJ2-3, with unresolved D. Per the germline V gene, CDR1 is LNHDA and CDR2 is SQIVND (reference sequence). V lost 8 bases to trimming and J lost 6 bases, with 12 bases between them. The CDR3 contains 12 residues. The CDR3 DNA sequence: TGTGCCAGTTCCGAACAAGGGGATACGCAGTATTTT. Amino acids: CASSEQGDTQYF.

Concerning this clonotype: This CDR3 fails to terminate in the conserved phenylalanine or tryptophan, so it likely reflects a read error. The chain recombines TRBV7-7 with TRBJ2-7; 10 bases are a match to TRBD2. Germline values: CDR1 SSHAT, CDR2 FNYEAQ (reference sequence). The CDR3 has 19 amino acids. V trimming: 3 bases; J trimming: 3 bases; junction bases outside the gene matches: 17. The CDR3 here is CASSLVVLAGGPTIYEQYS. CDR3 DNA: TGTGCCAGCAGCTTGGTAGTTTTAGCGGGAGGCCCGACTATCTACGAGCAGTACTCC.

On this clonotype itself: A much larger clone sits a single nucleotide away, making a read error possible. The chain couples TRBV20-1 to TRBJ2-7; TRBD1 might be the D (5 bases). Trimming cost V 5 bases and J 4 bases, with 18 bases left between them. The V gene's germline CDR1 is DFQATT and CDR2 SNEGSKA (reference sequence). CDR3 size: 14 residues. The CDR3 DNA sequence: TGCAGTGCTCAGGGCAGGGTGACGGTGTACGAGCAGTACTTC. Translation: CSAQGRVTVYEQYF.

Remarks on this clonotype: A read error may explain this, as a much larger clone is one base away. The chain recombines TRBV11-3 with TRBJ2-7; D is perhaps TRBD2 (6 bases). Germline CDR1 reads SGHNT; CDR2 reads YENEEA. Trimming pared 5 bases from V and 7 bases from J, leaving 18 bases between. This CDR3 spans 14 amino acids. The CDR3 sequence: CASSPFRSGEEQYF. The CDR3, as DNA: TGTGCCAGCAGCCCCTTCCGTTCGGGGGAGGAGCAGTACTTC. The whole variable domain, remainder taken from reference TRBV11-3 and TRBJ2-7, is EAGVVQSPRYKIIEKKQPVAFWCNPISGHNTLYWYLQNLGQGPELLIRYENEEAVDDSQLPKDRFSAERLKGVDSTLKIQPAELGDSAVYLCASSPFRSGEEQYFGPGTRLTVT.

This sequence joins TRBV28 and TRBJ2-3; no clear D. The V end was cut by 10 bases, the J end by 3 bases, with 23 bases between. The CDR3 totals 16 residues. Germline values: CDR1 MDHEN, CDR2 SYDVKM. The CDR3, as DNA: TGTGCCAACTCTTCAGACTCATTCGATACTACAGATACGCAGTATTTT. Translating gives CANSSDSFDTTDTQYF.

Regarding this clonotype: Given a much more abundant clone one base away, this may be a read error. This chain's CDR3 is CASSLGVSGNTVYF. DNA for the CDR3: TGTGCCAGCAGCTTAGGGGTCTCTGGAAACACCGTATATTTT. This chain joins TRBV7-8 and TRBJ1-3; D is undetermined. CDR1 and CDR2 (germline): SGHVS, FQNEAQ. This CDR3 is 14 amino acids long.

This clonotype has a count of ten or more. The V gene is TRBV2, the J gene TRBJ2-1; D uncertain. There are 13 residues in the CDR3. The germline V gene encodes CDR1 SNHLY and CDR2 FYNNEI. Trimming removed 2 bases at V and 7 bases at J, with 9 bases between. As DNA, the CDR3 is TGTGCCAGCAGTGAAATTAGGGTTAATGAGCAGTTCTTC. Protein: CASSEIRVNEQFF.

A remark on this clonotype: Given a much more abundant clone one base away, this may be a read error. This rearrangement joins TRBV7-8 to TRBJ2-7; 8 bases line up with TRBD1. Losses at the gene ends were 1 base for V and 2 bases for J; bases not matched to a gene: 10. CDR1 is SGHVS, CDR2 FQNEAQ, per germline. The CDR3 is 17 amino acids. The CDR3 DNA reads as TGTGCCAGCAGCTTAGATAATGGACAGGGTTTAGCCTACGAGCAGTACTTC. Translated: CASSLDNGQGLAYEQYF.

Comments on this clonotype: One base away lies a much larger clone, so this may be a sequencing read error. The gene calls are TRBV20-1 and TRBJ2-3, with 13 bases identical to TRBD2. Germline CDR1 and CDR2: DFQATT and SNEGSKA (reference sequence). This CDR3 comprises 17 residues. With 7 bases clipped from V and 5 bases from J, the junction kept 15 bases outside the gene matches. The CDR3 coding sequence is TGCAGTGTGGGACTAGCGGGATCAGCGCAGGCCAAAGATACGCAGTATTTT. It is translated as CSVGLAGSAQAKDTQYF.

The chain employs TRBV5-4 and TRBJ2-5; 10 bases are shared with TRBD2. V shed 1 base, J shed 3 bases, and the junction held 3 bases outside the gene matches. CDR3 length: 15 amino acids. The germline CDR1 and CDR2 sequences are SGHNT and YYREEE (reference sequence). In DNA form, the CDR3 reads TGTGCCAGCAGCTTGAGCGGGAGGGTAGAAGAGACCCAGTACTTC. The encoded protein is CASSLSGRVEETQYF.

V is TRBV24-1 and J is TRBJ2-1; either TRBD1 or TRBD2 may fit D (6 bases each). The CDR3 has 14 residues. The germline CDR1 and CDR2 sequences are KGHDR and SFDVKD. V was pared by 8 bases and J by 2 bases, with 12 bases between. The DNA of the CDR3 is TGTGCCACCAATGGGCGGGACACCTACAATGAGCAGTTCTTC. It translates to CATNGRDTYNEQFF.

This clonotype was counted at least ten times. V gene TRBV6-1 combines with J gene TRBJ2-7; 7 bases map to TRBD2. The ends lost 5 bases at V and 6 bases at J; junction bases unmatched: 10. Per germline, CDR1 MNHNS and CDR2 SASEGT. The CDR3 is 14 residues long. The CDR3 DNA sequence: TGTGCCAGCAGTTGCGCTGCGGGAGCCTGCGAGCAGTACTTC. Translating gives CASSCAAGACEQYF.

This clonotype was detected many times. The rearrangement links TRBV20-1 to TRBJ2-1; 7 nucleotides match TRBD2. This CDR3 has 16 residues. Germline V CDR1 and CDR2: DFQATT, SNEGSKA (reference sequence). Losses at the gene ends were 4 bases for V and 1 base for J; bases not matched to a gene: 10. The CDR3: CSAKVPEGGSYNEQFF. The CDR3 DNA reads as TGCAGTGCTAAGGTCCCTGAGGGAGGGTCCTACAATGAGCAGTTCTTC.

Concerning this clonotype: A much larger clone sits a single nucleotide away, making a read error possible. The V gene is TRBV2, the J gene TRBJ2-5, with D possibly being TRBD2 (7 bases). The CDR3 has 13 residues. Germline V lookup: CDR1 SNHLY, CDR2 FYNNEI. CDR3 in DNA: TGTGCCAGCGCGGGGGCCAACCAAGAGAACCAGTACTTC. Translation gives CASAGANQENQYF.

This clonotype showed up just once. The chain employs TRBV20-1 and TRBJ2-1; 9 nucleotides align to TRBD2. From germline, CDR1 is DFQATT and CDR2 SNEGSKA (reference sequence). With 0 bases clipped from V and 10 bases from J, the junction kept 4 bases outside the gene matches. The CDR3 consists of 13 residues. The CDR3 DNA is TGCAGTGCTAGAGATGGGACTAGCAGCGAGCAGTTCTTC. Protein sequence: CSARDGTSSEQFF.

Worth noting for this clonotype: This sequence may be a read error, since a much larger clone differs from it by one base. Likely a read error: the CDR3 ends without its conserved phenylalanine or tryptophan. The V and J genes are TRBV18 and TRBJ2-1; D could derive from TRBD1 or TRBD2 (6 bases each). The CDR3 is 13 amino acids. CDR1 is KGHSH, CDR2 LQKENI, per germline. Trimming removed 5 bases at V and 8 bases at J, with 13 bases between. Here the CDR3 DNA reads TGTGCCAGCTCAGAGGTTGGGGGGCATGAGCAGTTCCTC. Protein: CASSEVGGHEQFL.

CDR3 nucleotides: TGTGCCAGCAGTGCCTGGACTCCCCAGCATTTT. Residues: CASSAWTPQHF. The chain has TRBV6-6 and TRBJ1-5; the D is unclear. V lost 5 bases to trimming and J lost 10 bases, with 9 bases between them. The CDR3 runs to 11 residues. Germline V CDR1 and CDR2: MNHNY, SVGAGI (reference sequence).

With respect to this clonotype: This could be a read error, since a much larger clone is one nucleotide away. The chain has TRBV28 and TRBJ1-6; 7 bases are a match to TRBD1. This CDR3 comprises 14 residues. Per the germline V gene, CDR1 is MDHEN and CDR2 is SYDVKM. CDR3 amino acids: CASRTGTVGSPLNF. The CDR3 region has the DNA TGTGCCAGCAGGACCGGGACAGTAGGATCACCCCTCAACTTT.

Points on this clonotype: A read error may explain this, as a much larger clone is one base away. The gene calls are TRBV10-3 and TRBJ2-7; 9 nucleotides line up with TRBD1. Germline assignment: CDR1 ENHRY and CDR2 SYGVKD. The CDR3 runs 13 residues. Germline trimming cut 6 bases from V and 7 bases from J; bases unmatched to any gene: 7. The CDR3 here is CAISMGQGKEQYF. CDR3 DNA sequence: TGTGCCATCAGCATGGGACAGGGAAAAGAGCAGTACTTC.

V and J are TRBV29-1 and TRBJ2-7, with TRBD2 matching 11 bases. Losses at the gene ends were 6 bases for V and 6 bases for J; bases not matched to a gene: 7. The germline V gene has CDR1 SQVTM and CDR2 ANQGSEA. The CDR3 has 13 amino acids. Here the CDR3 reads CSVGLAGGSEQYF. CDR3 bases: TGCAGCGTGGGGCTAGCGGGAGGAAGCGAGCAGTACTTC.

About this clonotype itself: This may come from a read error, since a much larger clone is one base off. The V gene is TRBV5-4, the J gene TRBJ1-5, with 9 bases identical to TRBD1. This CDR3 has 15 residues. Germline trimming cut 4 bases from V and 4 bases from J; bases unmatched to any gene: 6. Germline loops: CDR1 SGHNT, CDR2 YYREEE (reference sequence). The CDR3 DNA is TGTGCCAGCAGCCCGGGACAGGGAAGAAATCAGCCCCAGCATTTT. It is translated as CASSPGQGRNQPQHF.

The rearrangement joins TRBV29-1 to TRBJ2-3; D gene ambiguous. The CDR3 consists of 13 residues. Between the trimmed V and J ends, which lost 1 base and 2 bases, there was a span of 7 bases. Germline lookup yields CDR1 SQVTM and CDR2 ANQGSEA. The CDR3 loop is CSVEGSPTDTQYF. The CDR3 nucleotides are TGCAGCGTTGAAGGGTCCCCCACAGATACGCAGTATTTT.

At least ten counts were recorded for this clonotype. The J gene is TRBJ2-7, the V gene TRBV2; D is unresolved. V lost 4 bases and J lost 3, with 4 bases in between. The CDR3 has 11 residues. Germline CDR1 is SNHLY and CDR2 is FYNNEI. This chain's CDR3 is CASSGDYEQYF. CDR3 nucleotides: TGTGCCAGCAGTGGGGACTACGAGCAGTACTTC.

This clonotype was recorded a few times. A much larger clone lies one base from this, so it may be a read error. The conserved phenylalanine or tryptophan normally closing the CDR3 is absent here, so this likely arose from a read error. The rearrangement uses TRBV6-6 and TRBJ2-1, with 8 bases matching TRBD1. The V segment lost 2 bases and the J segment 6 bases; nucleotides outside the gene matches: 3. Germline CDR1 reads MNHNY; CDR2 reads SVGAGI (reference sequence). The CDR3 covers 14 residues. In nucleotides, the CDR3 is TGTGCCAGCAGTTACATGGACAGGGTCAATGAGCAGTTCCTC. Translation: CASSYMDRVNEQFL.